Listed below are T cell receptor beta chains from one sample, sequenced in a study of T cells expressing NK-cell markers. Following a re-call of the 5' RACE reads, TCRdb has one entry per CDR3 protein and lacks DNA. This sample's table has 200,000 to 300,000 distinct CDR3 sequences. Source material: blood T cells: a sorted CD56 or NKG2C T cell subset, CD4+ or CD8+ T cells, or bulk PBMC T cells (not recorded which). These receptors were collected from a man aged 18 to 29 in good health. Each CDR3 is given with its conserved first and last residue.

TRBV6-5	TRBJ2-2	CASSLLADTGELFF
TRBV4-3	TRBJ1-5	CASSQYQGDNQPQHF
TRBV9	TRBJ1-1	CASSVGEGVMNTEAFF
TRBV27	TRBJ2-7	CASSLSLSARGRDIGEQYF
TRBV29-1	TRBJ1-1	CSVNPGGREAFF
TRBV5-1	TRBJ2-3	CASSLEGGIPTDTQYF
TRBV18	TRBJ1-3	CASSPYGTGGNTIYF
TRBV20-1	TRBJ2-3	CSAPKLAGGTDTQYF
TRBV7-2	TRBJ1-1	CASSLAGITGEAFF
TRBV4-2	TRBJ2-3	CASSQRTSGSFTDTQYF